These T cell receptor beta chains were read from a single sample in a study of tumor and adjacent non-tumor tissue in lung cancer. TCRdb re-called the multiplex PCR reads with MiXCR, one entry per CDR3 protein. The sample has about 120,000 distinct CDR3 sequences; over 70% are singletons. Sequenced input: lung tumor tissue. The receptor source for this set is a man aged 70 or older with non-small cell lung cancer. Each CDR3 is given with its conserved first and last residue. Fields, in order: J gene, CDR3 length, clone size, V gene, D gene, CDR3 DNA, CDR3 protein. The D gene is left open where the match is weak. The size field is filled for only some rows; it gives once, few, many or a size class.

TRBJ2-2,19,.,TRBV4-1,.,TGCGCCAGCAGCCAAGTTTCACTTTGGGCGGGATTAGTCACCGGGAAGCTGTTTTTT,CASSQVSLWAGLVTGKLFF
TRBJ2-3,17,.,TRBV12-3/TRBV12-4,.,TGTGCCAGCAGTTATAGCATAGGGAACATTGTGTCAGATACGCAGTATTTT,CASSYSIGNIVSDTQYF
TRBJ1-1,14,.,TRBV11-2,.,TGTGCCAGCAGCTTTGGCGTGGGCCCGACTGAAGCTTTCTTT,CASSFGVGPTEAFF
TRBJ1-1,15,.,TRBV6-1,.,TGTGCTAGCAGTGATAGGAGCAGGGTTAACACTGAAGCTTTCTTT,CASSDRSRVNTEAFF
TRBJ2-3,14,.,TRBV6-5,.,TGTGCCAGCAGTAGACGACAGAGTCCAGATAGGCAGTATTTT,CASSRRQSPDRQYF
TRBJ2-3,13,.,TRBV29-1,.,TGCAGCGTTGATCGTCTAGTGGGAATGACGCAGTATTTT,CSVDRLVGMTQYF
TRBJ1-1,13,.,TRBV12-3/TRBV12-4,.,TGTGCCATCAGTTTTCGGGACACTCAGAAAGCTTTCTTC,CAISFRDTQKAFF
TRBJ1-1,14,.,TRBV29-1,TRBD1,TGCTGCGGCATAATCGACAGGGGGAACACTCAAGCTTTCTTT,CCGIIDRGNTQAFF
TRBJ2-1,17,.,TRBV11-3,TRBD2,TGTGCCAGCAGCCTCATAGGGACTAGCAGGGGCTACAATGAGCAGCTCTTC,CASSLIGTSRGYNEQLF
TRBJ2-2,16,.,TRBV6-2/TRBV6-3,TRBD2,TGTGCCAGTAGTTACATCAGCGGGGACAACACCGGGGAGCTGTTTTTT,CASSYISGDNTGELFF
TRBJ2-5,19,.,TRBV11-2,.,TGTGCCAGCAGCGACACTATGCGGGGGACGAAGGGAGGGGGAGAGACCCAGTACTTC,CASSDTMRGTKGGGETQYF
TRBJ2-1,14,many,TRBV28,.,TGTGCCAGCAGTTTTATGGGGGCGGGCAATGAGCAGTTCTTC,CASSFMGAGNEQFF
TRBJ2-2,12,.,TRBV6-2/TRBV6-3,TRBD2,TGTGCCAGCAGTACCAAGAGCGGGGAGATGTTTTTT,CASSTKSGEMFF
TRBJ2-3,11,.,TRBV12-3/TRBV12-4,.,TGTGCCGTTAGCGAGACTGATGCGCAGTATTTT,CAVSETDAQYF
TRBJ2-6,13,once,TRBV6-1,TRBD2,TGTGCTAGCGGGCACTCTAGGGCCAACGTCCTGACTTTC,CASGHSRANVLTF
TRBJ2-7,15,.,TRBV6-2/TRBV6-3,TRBD2,TGTGTCAGCAGTTATGCCCCTAGCGGGGCCTGGAAGCAGTACTTC,CVSSYAPSGAWKQYF
TRBJ2-7,15,.,TRBV18,.,TGTGCCAGCTCCTACGGCCAGGGATCTGCTTACGAGCAGTACTTC,CASSYGQGSAYEQYF
TRBJ1-2,13,.,TRBV29-1,.,TGCAGCGCTGTGTCACTGGCTAACTGTGGCTACACCTTC,CSAVSLANCGYTF
TRBJ2-2,13,.,TRBV11-3,.,TGTGCCATTAGCTTCCTGGACACCGGGGAACTGTTTTTC,CAISFLDTGELFF
TRBJ1-2,11,.,TRBV20-1,.,TGTAGTGCTAGAGATTCAGATGGCTACACCTTC,CSARDSDGYTF
TRBJ2-7,14,.,TRBV6-1,TRBD1,TGTGCCAGCAGTGATTGCCCAACGGACAGGGAACAGTATTTC,CASSDCPTDREQYF
TRBJ1-6,19,.,TRBV6-1,.,TGTGCCAGCAGCGAAGCAATGGGGGAAGCGGCCCAGAGTAATTCACCCCTCCACTTT,CASSEAMGEAAQSNSPLHF
TRBJ2-7,13,.,TRBV13,.,TGTGACAGCAGCTCAATAACGGGGGACGAGCAGTACTTC,CDSSSITGDEQYF
TRBJ1-1,12,.,TRBV6-2/TRBV6-3,TRBD1,TGTGCCAGTAGGGACAGGAACACTGAAGCTCTCTTT,CASRDRNTEALF
TRBJ1-2,14,.,TRBV20-1,.,TGCAGAGCTAGAGAGTTGGGTCAGGGGACCGGCTACACCTTC,CRARELGQGTGYTF
TRBJ2-7,14,.,TRBV6-2/TRBV6-3,TRBD2,TGTGCCAGCCAGTTAGCGGGAGTAACCTACGAGAAGTACTTC,CASQLAGVTYEKYF
TRBJ1-1,15,.,TRBV6-2/TRBV6-3,.,TGTGACAGCCGGCCTTTTATGGGACAAAAAAGAGAAGCTTTCTTT,CDSRPFMGQKREAFF
TRBJ1-3,18,.,TRBV12-3/TRBV12-4,TRBD1,TGTGCCAGCAGTCATCCCGGGACAGGGATCGGATCTGGTAACACCATATATTTT,CASSHPGTGIGSGNTIYF
TRBJ2-7,16,.,TRBV6-5,.,TGTACCAGCAGTCCTGCTGGAGCGACGGAAACCTACGAGCAGTACTTT,CTSSPAGATETYEQYF
TRBJ2-2,12,.,TRBV6-2/TRBV6-3,TRBD1,TGTACCAGCAGTACCAACACAGGGGAGCTGTTATTT,CTSSTNTGELLF
TRBJ1-3,12,.,TRBV28,TRBD1,TGTGCCAGCAGATCAGGGGGTAACACCATATATTTT,CASRSGGNTIYF
TRBJ1-4,12,.,TRBV14,.,TGTGCCAGCAGCCAAAGGGGGGGCAGGCTGTTTTTT,CASSQRGGRLFF
TRBJ1-6,15,.,TRBV6-5,.,TGTGCCAGCAGTTATTCCCACGGTAAAAATACACCCCTCCAGTTT,CASSYSHGKNTPLQF
TRBJ2-3,14,.,TRBV29-1,.,TGCAGCATTGTTAGAGCGTCTAGCACAGATACGCAGTATTTT,CSIVRASSTDTQYF
TRBJ2-7,14,once,TRBV28,.,TGTGCCAGCAGTTTAGGCACTACCCTATACAAGAAGTACTTC,CASSLGTTLYKKYF
TRBJ1-6,14,.,TRBV28,.,TGTACCAGCAGTCTGAAGGGGCCGAATTCACCCCTCCACTTT,CTSSLKGPNSPLHF